These T cell receptor beta chains were read from a single sample in a study of identical twins. TCRdb re-called the 5' RACE reads through MiXCR, storing one row per CDR3 protein. The sample lists 310,000 or so distinct CDR3 sequences; 9.5% were seen once. These records were also assigned to another study, of yellow fever vaccine responses in identical twins.

The source material was CD8+ T cells sorted from blood. Receptor source: a woman aged 18-29 years in good health. Both conserved end residues are trimmed from each CDR3. The D gene is left open where the match is weak.

v_call	d_call	j_call	cdr3_aa
TRBV7-8	-	TRBJ1-6	ASSLQFPGGNSPLH
TRBV7-8	-	TRBJ2-1	ATSSRGHEQF
TRBV6-2/TRBV6-3	TRBD1	TRBJ2-1	ASSYSGNRDRYFEQF
TRBV6-5	-	TRBJ2-1	ASSPDIGEQF
TRBV29-1	-	TRBJ2-7	SVEKPGPGPEQY
TRBV10-3	TRBD1	TRBJ2-7	AISRDSPYEQY
TRBV27	-	TRBJ1-6	ASKITGNNSPLH
TRBV15	-	TRBJ2-1	ATSGAEHSSYNEQF
TRBV29-1	-	TRBJ1-1	SVDGWETEAF
TRBV13	TRBD2	TRBJ2-3	ASSLRTGRSLAGGRIGTDTQY
TRBV20-1	TRBD2	TRBJ2-7	SALDRGRLAGGYYEQY
TRBV7-6	TRBD1	TRBJ1-6	ASSLAGTGENSPLH
TRBV10-3	TRBD2	TRBJ2-1	AISESMAGDYNEQF
TRBV4-1	TRBD1	TRBJ2-7	ASSHGQGDHEQY
TRBV20-1	TRBD2	TRBJ2-1	SARPGLAGHNEQF
TRBV27	TRBD1	TRBJ2-5	ASSLGGQQETQY
TRBV5-1	TRBD2	TRBJ2-3	ASYQSSGSSDADTQY
TRBV3-1	-	TRBJ2-3	ASSQVDSTYTDTQY
TRBV28	-	TRBJ2-7	ASSFSSSGRVEQY
TRBV7-8	-	TRBJ2-7	ASSLGVGVSWPEQY
TRBV4-1	TRBD1	TRBJ1-2	ASSQDSGQLYGYT
TRBV12-3/TRBV12-4	TRBD2	TRBJ2-1	ASSPPGLATNNEQF
TRBV12-3/TRBV12-4	TRBD2	TRBJ2-1	ASSPRGGLGNEQF
TRBV28	-	TRBJ1-5	ASSAVGGLGQPQH
TRBV7-9	-	TRBJ1-5	ASSSALGYQPQH
TRBV28	-	TRBJ1-1	AIGPGLVEAF
TRBV30	TRBD1	TRBJ2-7	AWSVGTGGLYEQY
TRBV28	TRBD1	TRBJ1-3	ASSPRRGQKGLNTIY
TRBV7-9	-	TRBJ2-1	ASSLRQDLFYNEQF
TRBV5-1	-	TRBJ2-2	ASSIGEQDTGELF
TRBV7-9	-	TRBJ2-5	ASSSPSEETQY
TRBV12-3/TRBV12-4	TRBD1	TRBJ1-1	ASSSMGQGVKNTEAF
TRBV5-1	TRBD1	TRBJ1-1	ASSDGQGMGTEAF
TRBV7-9	-	TRBJ2-2	ASIPVVAGELF
TRBV3-1	-	TRBJ2-2	ASSQEGGGTLPNTGELF
TRBV20-1	TRBD2	TRBJ2-1	SVPPGLAGTSYNEQF
TRBV7-9	-	TRBJ2-7	ASSPSGPAPYEQY
TRBV29-1	-	TRBJ2-2	SVETPYENTGELF
TRBV4-1	TRBD2	TRBJ2-1	ASSHDPLAGYNEQF
TRBV28	TRBD2	TRBJ2-1	ASRPLAGGPLEQF
TRBV29-1	TRBD1	TRBJ2-7	SVLADRGYEQY
TRBV27	-	TRBJ2-7	ASSLTQDIPYEQY
TRBV6-1	-	TRBJ2-7	ASSIQASTYEQY
TRBV27	TRBD2	TRBJ2-5	ASGAEAGGPETQY
TRBV5-1	-	TRBJ2-7	ASSLVAGPYEQY
TRBV19	-	TRBJ2-1	ASSIPRGNNEQF
TRBV7-2	TRBD2	TRBJ2-7	ASRTSGPQQY
TRBV6-6	-	TRBJ1-3	ASSQSGDTIY
TRBV11-2	-	TRBJ2-2	ASSPTDIYTGELF
TRBV28	-	TRBJ2-3	ASSLLVGTDTQY
TRBV7-9	-	TRBJ2-3	ASIQIGGDTQY